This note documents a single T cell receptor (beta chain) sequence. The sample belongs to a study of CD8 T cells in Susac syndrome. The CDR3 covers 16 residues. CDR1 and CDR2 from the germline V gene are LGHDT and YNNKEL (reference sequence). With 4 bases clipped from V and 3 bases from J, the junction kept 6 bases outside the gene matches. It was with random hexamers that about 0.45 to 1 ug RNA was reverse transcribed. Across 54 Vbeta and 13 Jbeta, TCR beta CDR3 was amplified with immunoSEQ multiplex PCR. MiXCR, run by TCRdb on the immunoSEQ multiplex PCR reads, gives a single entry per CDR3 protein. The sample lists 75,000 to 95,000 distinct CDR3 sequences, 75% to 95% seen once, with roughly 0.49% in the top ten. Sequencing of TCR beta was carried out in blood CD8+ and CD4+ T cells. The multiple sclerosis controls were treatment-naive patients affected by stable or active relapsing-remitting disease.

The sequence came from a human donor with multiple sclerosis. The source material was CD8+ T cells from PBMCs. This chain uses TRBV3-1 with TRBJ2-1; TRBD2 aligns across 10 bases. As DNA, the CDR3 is TGTGCCAGCAGCCCCCCAGCGGGAGGGTACTACAATGAGCAGTTCTTC. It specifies CASSPPAGGYYNEQFF.